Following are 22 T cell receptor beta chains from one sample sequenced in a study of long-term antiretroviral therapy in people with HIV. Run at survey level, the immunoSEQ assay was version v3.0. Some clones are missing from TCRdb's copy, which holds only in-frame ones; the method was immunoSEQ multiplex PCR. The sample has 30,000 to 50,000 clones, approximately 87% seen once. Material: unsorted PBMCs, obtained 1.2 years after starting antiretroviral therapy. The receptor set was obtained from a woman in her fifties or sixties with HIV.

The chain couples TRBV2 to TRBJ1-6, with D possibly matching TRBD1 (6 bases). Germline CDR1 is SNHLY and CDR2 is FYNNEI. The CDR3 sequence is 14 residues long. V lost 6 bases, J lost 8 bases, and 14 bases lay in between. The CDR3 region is CASRIQGGDSPLHF. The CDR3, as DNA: TGTGCCAGCAGAATACAGGGCGGGGATTCACCCCTCCACTTT.

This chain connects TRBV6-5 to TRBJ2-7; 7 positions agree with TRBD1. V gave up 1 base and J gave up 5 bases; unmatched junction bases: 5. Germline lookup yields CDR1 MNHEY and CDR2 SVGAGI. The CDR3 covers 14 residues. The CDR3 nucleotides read TGTGCCAGCAGTTACTTCCAGGGGGTTGACGAGCAGTACTTC. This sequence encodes CASSYFQGVDEQYF.

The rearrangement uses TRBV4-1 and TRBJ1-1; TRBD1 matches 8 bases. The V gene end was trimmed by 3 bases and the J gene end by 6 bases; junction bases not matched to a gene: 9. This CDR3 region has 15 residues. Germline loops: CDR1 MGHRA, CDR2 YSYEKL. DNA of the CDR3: TGCGCCAGCAGCCAGCTGGACAGGGCTAACCCTGAAGCTTTCTTT. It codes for CASSQLDRANPEAFF.

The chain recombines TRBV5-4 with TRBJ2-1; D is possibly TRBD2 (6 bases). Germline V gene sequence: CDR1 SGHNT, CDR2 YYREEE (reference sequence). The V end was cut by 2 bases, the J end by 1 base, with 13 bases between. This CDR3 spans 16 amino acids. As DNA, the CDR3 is TGTGCCAGCAGCTTCGGAGGGGCTAGATCCTACAATGAGCAGTTCTTC. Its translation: CASSFGGARSYNEQFF.

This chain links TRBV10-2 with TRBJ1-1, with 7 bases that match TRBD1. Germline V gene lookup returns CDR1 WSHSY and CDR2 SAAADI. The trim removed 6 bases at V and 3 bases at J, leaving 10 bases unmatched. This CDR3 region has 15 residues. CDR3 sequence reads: CASSPQGLGHTEAFF. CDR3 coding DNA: TGCGCCAGCAGCCCACAGGGGTTGGGCCACACTGAAGCTTTCTTT.

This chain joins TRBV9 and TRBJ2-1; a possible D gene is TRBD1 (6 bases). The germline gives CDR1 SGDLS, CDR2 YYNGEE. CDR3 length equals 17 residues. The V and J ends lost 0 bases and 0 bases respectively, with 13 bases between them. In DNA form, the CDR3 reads TGTGCCAGCAGCGTAGTAAGGGGGACCGTCTCCTACAATGAGCAGTTCTTC. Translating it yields CASSVVRGTVSYNEQFF. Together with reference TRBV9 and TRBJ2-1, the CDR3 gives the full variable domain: DSGVTQTPKHLITATGQRVTLRCSPRSGDLSVYWYQQSLDQGLQFLIQYYNGEERAKGNILERFSAQQFPDLHSELNLSSLELGDSALYFCASSVVRGTVSYNEQFFGPGTRLTVL.

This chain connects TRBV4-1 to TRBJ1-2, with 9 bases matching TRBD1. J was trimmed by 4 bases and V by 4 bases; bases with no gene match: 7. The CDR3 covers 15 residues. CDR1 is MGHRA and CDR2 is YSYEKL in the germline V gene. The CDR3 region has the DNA TGCGCCAGCAGCCCCGGACAGGGGTGGAGCTATGGCTACACCTTC. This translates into CASSPGQGWSYGYTF.

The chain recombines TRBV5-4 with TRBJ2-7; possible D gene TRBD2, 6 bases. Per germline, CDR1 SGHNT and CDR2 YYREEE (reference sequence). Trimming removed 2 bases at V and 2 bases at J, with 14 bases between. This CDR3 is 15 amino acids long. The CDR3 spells CASSLGTSYTYEQYF. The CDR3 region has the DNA TGTGCCAGCAGCTTAGGAACTAGCTATACCTACGAGCAGTACTTC.

CDR3 in amino acids: CASSIPGLSYEQYF. In DNA, the CDR3 is TGTGCCAGTAGTATACCAGGGCTGTCCTACGAGCAGTACTTC. The chain uses TRBV19 and TRBJ2-7; a possible D gene is TRBD1 (5 bases). The CDR3 covers 14 residues. Trimming removed 2 bases at V and 1 base at J, with 9 bases between. CDR1 is LNHDA and CDR2 is SQIVND in the germline V gene (reference sequence).

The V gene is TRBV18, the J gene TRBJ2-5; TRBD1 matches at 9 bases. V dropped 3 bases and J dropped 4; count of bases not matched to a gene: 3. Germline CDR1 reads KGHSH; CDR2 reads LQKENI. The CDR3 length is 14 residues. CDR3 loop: CASSPSGQGETQYF. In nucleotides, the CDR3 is TGTGCCAGCTCACCGTCGGGACAGGGAGAGACCCAGTACTTC.

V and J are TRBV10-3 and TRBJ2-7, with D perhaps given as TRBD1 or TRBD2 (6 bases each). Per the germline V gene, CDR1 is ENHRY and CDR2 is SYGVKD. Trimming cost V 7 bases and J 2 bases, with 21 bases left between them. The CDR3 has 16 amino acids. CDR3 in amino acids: CAIMGGDRSRTYEQYF. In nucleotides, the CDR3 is TGTGCCATCATGGGGGGAGACAGGTCTAGGACCTACGAGCAGTACTTC.

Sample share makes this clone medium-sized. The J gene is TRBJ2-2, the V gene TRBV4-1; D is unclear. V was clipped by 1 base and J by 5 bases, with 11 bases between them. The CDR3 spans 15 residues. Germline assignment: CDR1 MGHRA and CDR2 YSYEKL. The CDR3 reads CASSQVNRRTGELFF. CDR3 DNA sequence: TGCGCCAGCAGCCAAGTAAATCGTCGGACCGGGGAGCTGTTTTTT.

The DNA for the CDR3 is TGTGCCAGCAGTTCCTCAAGGAGCTCCTACGAGCAGTACTTC. The encoded protein is CASSSSRSSYEQYF. This chain joins TRBV27 and TRBJ2-7; D unresolved. The CDR3 length is 14 residues. The ends were cut back, 4 bases at V and 0 bases at J, with 10 bases in the middle. Germline V lookup: CDR1 MNHEY, CDR2 SMNVEV (reference sequence).

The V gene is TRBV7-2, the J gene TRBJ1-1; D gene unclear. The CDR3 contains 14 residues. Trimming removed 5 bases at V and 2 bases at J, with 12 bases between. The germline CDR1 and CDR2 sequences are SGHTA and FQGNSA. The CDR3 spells CASSPRTGNTEAFF. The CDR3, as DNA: TGTGCCAGCAGCCCCCGGACGGGAAACACTGAAGCTTTCTTT.

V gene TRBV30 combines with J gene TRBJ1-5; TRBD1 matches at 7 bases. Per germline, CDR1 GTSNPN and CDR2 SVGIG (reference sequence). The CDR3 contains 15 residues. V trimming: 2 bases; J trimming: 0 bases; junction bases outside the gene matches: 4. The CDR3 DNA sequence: TGTGCCTGGAGTCCAGGGGGAGATAGCAATCAGCCCCAGCATTTT. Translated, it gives CAWSPGGDSNQPQHF.

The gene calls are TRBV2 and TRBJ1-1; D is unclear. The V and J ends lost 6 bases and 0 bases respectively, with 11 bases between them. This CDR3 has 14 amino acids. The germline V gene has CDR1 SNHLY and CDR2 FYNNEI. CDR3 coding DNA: TGTGCCAGCAGCCTGAGAGAATTGAACACTGAAGCTTTCTTT. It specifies CASSLRELNTEAFF.

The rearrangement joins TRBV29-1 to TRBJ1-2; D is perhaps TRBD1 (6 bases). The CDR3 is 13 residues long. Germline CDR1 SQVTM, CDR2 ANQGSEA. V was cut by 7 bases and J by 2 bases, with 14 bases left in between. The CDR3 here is CSAQDSPNYGYTF. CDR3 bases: TGCAGCGCACAGGACAGCCCAAACTATGGCTACACCTTC. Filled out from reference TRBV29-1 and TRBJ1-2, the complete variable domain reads SAVISQKPSRDICQRGTSLTIQCQVDSQVTMMFWYRQQPGQSLTLIATANQGSEATYESGFVIDKFPISRPNLTFSTLTVSNMSPEDSSIYLCSAQDSPNYGYTFGSGTRLTVV.

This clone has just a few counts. CDR3 DNA sequence: TGTGCCAGCAGCCCGGGACAGAGCACAGATACGCAGTATTTT. It specifies CASSPGQSTDTQYF. The chain is built from TRBV2 and TRBJ2-3; the match to TRBD1 covers 7 bases. Germline CDR1 and CDR2: SNHLY and FYNNEI. This CDR3 contains 14 residues. V was pared by 6 bases and J by 0 bases, with 3 bases of the junction left unmatched.

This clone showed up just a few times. CDR3 region: CASSKPGQAVTSNQPQHF. The CDR3 DNA is TGTGCCAGCAGCAAACCGGGACAGGCCGTGACTAGCAATCAGCCCCAGCATTTT. The chain has TRBV21-1 and TRBJ1-5; no DNA check was done on the table's D call, TRBD1. TRBV21-1 is annotated as a pseudogene. The length of the CDR3 is 18 residues.

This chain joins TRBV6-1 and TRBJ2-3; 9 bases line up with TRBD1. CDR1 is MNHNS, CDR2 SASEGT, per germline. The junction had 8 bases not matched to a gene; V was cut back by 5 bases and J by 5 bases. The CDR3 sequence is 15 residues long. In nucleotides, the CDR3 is TGTGCCAGCAGTTCAGATAAGACAGGGGGAGATACGCAGTATTTT. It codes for CASSSDKTGGDTQYF.

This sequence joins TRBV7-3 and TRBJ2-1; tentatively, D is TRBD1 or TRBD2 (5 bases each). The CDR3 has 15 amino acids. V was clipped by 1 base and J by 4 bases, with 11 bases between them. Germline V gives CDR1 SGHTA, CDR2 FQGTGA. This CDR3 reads CASSLSRGPYNEQFF. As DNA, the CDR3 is TGTGCCAGCAGCTTAAGTCGGGGCCCATACAATGAGCAGTTCTTC.

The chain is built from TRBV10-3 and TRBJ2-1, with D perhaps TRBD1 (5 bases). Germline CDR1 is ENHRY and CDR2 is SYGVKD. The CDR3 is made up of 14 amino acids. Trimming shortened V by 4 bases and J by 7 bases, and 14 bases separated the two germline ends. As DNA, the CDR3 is TGTGCCATCAGTGTTGCGGCGGACACAAATGAGCAGTTCTTC. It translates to CAISVAADTNEQFF.